Sequencing of this T cell receptor beta chain was carried out in a study of glioma-infiltrating T cells. General study results and limits: Non-neoplastic patients had below-expected tissue-blood divergence, while all gliomas exceeded expectation. CDR3 overlap between tissue and blood was very small.

Using RNA template, CDR3s of TCR alpha and beta were amplified with iRepertoire arm-PCR. For one-step reverse transcription and amplification, roughly 95-450 ng of tissue mRNA or PBMC total RNA was used. Via MiXCR, TCRdb re-called the multiplex PCR reads, giving one row per CDR3 protein. This table holds 150,000 to 200,000 distinct CDR3 sequences, over 25% found once. As concerns this clonotype: As yet, its antigen is unknown.

Sequenced input: glioma tissue, nonneoplastic brain tissue, or PBMCs (not recorded which). This receptor was taken from a human donor with low-grade glioma or glioblastoma, undergoing nonglioma brain surgery, or in good health (not recorded which).

The CDR3 loop is CASSRQGGNEAFF. As DNA, the CDR3 is TGTGCCAGCAGTCGACAAGGGGGAAATGAAGCTTTCTTT. The chain combines TRBV11-2 with TRBJ1-1, with TRBD1 as a possible D gene (6 bases). V was pared by 6 bases and J by 7 bases, with 15 bases between. Germline V gene data show CDR1 as SGHAT and CDR2 as FQNNGV. This CDR3 is built from 13 residues.